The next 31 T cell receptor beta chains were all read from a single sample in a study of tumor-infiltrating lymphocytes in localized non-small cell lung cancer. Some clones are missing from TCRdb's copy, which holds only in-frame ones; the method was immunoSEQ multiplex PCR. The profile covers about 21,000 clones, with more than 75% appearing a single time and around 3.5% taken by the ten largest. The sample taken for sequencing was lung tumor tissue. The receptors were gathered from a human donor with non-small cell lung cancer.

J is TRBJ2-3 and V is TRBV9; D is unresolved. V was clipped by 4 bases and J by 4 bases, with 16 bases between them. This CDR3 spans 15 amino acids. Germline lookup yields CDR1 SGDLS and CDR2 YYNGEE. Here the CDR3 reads CASSPTPHPADTQYF. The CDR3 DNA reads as TGTGCCAGCAGCCCCACCCCCCATCCGGCAGATACGCAGTATTTT.

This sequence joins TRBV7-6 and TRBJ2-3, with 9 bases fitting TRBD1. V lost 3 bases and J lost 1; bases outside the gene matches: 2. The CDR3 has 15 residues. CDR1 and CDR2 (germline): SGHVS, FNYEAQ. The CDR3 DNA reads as TGTGCCAGCAGCTTTAACAGGGGGCGCACAGATACGCAGTATTTT. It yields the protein CASSFNRGRTDTQYF. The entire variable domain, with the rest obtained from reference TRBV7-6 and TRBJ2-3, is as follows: GAGVSQSPRYKVTKRGQDVALRCDPISGHVSLYWYRQALGQGPEFLTYFNYEAQQDKSGLPNDRFSAERPEGSISTLTIQRTEQRDSAMYRCASSFNRGRTDTQYFGPGTRLTVL.

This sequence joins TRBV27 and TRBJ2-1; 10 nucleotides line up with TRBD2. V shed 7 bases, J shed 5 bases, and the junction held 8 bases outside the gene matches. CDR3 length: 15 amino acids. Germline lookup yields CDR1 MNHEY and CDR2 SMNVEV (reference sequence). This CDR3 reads CASTKAGGSNNEQFF. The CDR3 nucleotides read TGTGCCAGCACTAAAGCGGGAGGGAGCAACAATGAGCAGTTCTTC.

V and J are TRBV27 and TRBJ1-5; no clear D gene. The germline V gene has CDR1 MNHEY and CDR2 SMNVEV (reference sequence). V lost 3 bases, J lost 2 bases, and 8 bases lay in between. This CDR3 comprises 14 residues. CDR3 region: CASSFTLGNQPQHF. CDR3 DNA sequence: TGTGCCAGCAGTTTTACCCTGGGCAATCAGCCCCAGCATTTT.

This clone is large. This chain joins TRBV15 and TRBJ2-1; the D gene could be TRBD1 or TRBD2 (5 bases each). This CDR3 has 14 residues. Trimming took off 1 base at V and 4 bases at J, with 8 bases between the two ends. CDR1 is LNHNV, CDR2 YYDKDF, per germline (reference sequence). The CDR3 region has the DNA TGTGCCACCAGCAGAGTCGGGACGTACAATGAGCAGTTCTTC. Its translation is CATSRVGTYNEQFF.

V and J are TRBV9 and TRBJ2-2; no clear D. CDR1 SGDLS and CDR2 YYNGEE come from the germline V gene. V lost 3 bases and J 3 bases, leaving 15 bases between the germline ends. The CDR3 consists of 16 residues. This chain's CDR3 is CASSASLQLYTGELFF. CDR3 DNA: TGTGCCAGCAGCGCGAGCCTCCAACTGTACACCGGGGAGCTGTTTTTT.

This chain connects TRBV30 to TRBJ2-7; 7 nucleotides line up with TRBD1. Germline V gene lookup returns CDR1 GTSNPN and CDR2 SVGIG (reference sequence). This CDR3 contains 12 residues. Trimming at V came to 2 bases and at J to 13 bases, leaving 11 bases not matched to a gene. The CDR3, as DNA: TGTGCCTGGAGTCGACAGGGATTGATCGGCTACTTC. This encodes CAWSRQGLIGYF.

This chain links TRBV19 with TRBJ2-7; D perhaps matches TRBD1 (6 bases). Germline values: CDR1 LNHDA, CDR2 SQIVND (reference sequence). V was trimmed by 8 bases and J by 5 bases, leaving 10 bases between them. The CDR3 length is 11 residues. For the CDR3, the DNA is TGTGCCAGTCCCAGGGGTCACGAGCAGTACTTC. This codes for CASPRGHEQYF. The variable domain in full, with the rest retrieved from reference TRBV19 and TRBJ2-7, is DGGITQSPKYLFRKEGQNVTLSCEQNLNHDAMYWYRQDPGQGLRLIYYSQIVNDFQKGDIAEGYSVSREKKESFPLTVTSAQKNPTAFYLCASPRGHEQYFGPGTRLTVT.

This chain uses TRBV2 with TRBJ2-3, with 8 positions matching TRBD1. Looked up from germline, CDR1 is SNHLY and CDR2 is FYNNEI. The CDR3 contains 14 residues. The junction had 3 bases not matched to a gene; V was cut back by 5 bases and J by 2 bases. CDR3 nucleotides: TGTGCCAGCAGTCGGACAGGGACCACAGATACGCAGTATTTT. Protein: CASSRTGTTDTQYF. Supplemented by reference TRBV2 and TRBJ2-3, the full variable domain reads EPEVTQTPSHQVTQMGQEVILRCVPISNHLYFYWYRQILGQKVEFLVSFYNNEISEKSEIFDDQFSVERPDGSNFTLKIRSTKLEDSAMYFCASSRTGTTDTQYFGPGTRLTVL.

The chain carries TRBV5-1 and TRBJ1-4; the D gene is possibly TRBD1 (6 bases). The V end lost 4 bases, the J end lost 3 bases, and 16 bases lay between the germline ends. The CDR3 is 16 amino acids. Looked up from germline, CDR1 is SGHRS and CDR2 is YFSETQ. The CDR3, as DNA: TGCGCCAGCAGCCCGACAGGAGTGGTGGCTAATGAAAAACTGTTTTTT. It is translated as CASSPTGVVANEKLFF.

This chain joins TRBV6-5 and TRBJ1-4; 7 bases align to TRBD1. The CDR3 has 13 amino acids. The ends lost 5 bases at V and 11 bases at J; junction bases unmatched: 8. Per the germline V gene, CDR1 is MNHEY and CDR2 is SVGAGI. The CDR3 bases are TGTGCCAGCAGTCAACACCGGGACAGTAAACTGTTTTTT. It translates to CASSQHRDSKLFF.

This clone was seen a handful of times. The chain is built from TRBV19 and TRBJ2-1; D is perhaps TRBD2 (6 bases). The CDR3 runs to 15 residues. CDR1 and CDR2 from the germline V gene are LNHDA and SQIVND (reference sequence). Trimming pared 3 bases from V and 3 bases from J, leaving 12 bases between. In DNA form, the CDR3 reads TGTGCCAGTAGTATGTCATCCGGGGGCTACAATGAGCAGTTCTTC. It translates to CASSMSSGGYNEQFF.

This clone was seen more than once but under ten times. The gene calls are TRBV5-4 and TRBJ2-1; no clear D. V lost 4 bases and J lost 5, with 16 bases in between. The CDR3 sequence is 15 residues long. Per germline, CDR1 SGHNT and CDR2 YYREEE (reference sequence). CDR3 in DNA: TGTGCCAGCAGCAGCCCCCTGGACGGAAACAATGAGCAGTTCTTC. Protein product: CASSSPLDGNNEQFF.

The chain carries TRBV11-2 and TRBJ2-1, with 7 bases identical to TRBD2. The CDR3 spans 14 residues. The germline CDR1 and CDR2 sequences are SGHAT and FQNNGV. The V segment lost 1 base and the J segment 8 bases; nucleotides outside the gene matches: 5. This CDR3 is CASSLGTSVDEQFF. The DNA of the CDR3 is TGTGCCAGCAGCTTAGGGACTAGTGTCGATGAGCAGTTCTTC.

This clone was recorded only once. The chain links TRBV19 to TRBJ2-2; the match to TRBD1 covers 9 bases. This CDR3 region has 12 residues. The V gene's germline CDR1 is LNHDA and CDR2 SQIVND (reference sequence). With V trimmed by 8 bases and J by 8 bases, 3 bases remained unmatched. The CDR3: CASGQGSGELFF. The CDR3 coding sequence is TGTGCCAGTGGACAGGGGAGTGGGGAGCTGTTTTTT.

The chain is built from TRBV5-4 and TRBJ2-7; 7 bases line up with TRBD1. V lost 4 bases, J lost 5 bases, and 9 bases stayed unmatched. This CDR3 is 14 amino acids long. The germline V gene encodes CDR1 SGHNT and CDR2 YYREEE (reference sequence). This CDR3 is CASSITGALDEQYF. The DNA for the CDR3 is TGTGCCAGCAGCATAACAGGGGCTTTAGACGAGCAGTACTTC.

The CDR3, as DNA: TGTGCCTGGATCCAGGGTGGCCGGGCTGAAGCTTTCTTT. Amino acid sequence: CAWIQGGRAEAFF. V and J are TRBV30 and TRBJ1-1, with a tentative D call TRBD1 (5 bases). This CDR3 is 13 amino acids long. Trimming removed 4 bases at V and 6 bases at J, with 15 bases between. From germline, CDR1 is GTSNPN and CDR2 SVGIG (reference sequence).

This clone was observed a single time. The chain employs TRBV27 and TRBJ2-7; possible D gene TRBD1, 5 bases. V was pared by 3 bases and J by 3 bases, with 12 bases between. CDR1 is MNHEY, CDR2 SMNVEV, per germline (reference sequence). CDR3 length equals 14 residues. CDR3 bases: TGTGCCAGCAGTTTTTTGGGGCCGGACTACGAGCAGTACTTC. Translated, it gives CASSFLGPDYEQYF.

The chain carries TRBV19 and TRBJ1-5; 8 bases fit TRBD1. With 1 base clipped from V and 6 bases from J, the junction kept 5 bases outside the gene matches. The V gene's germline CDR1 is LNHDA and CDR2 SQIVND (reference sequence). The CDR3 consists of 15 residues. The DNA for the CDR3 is TGTGCCAGTAGTATAGCAGGGGGCTTCGGTCAGCCCCAGCATTTT. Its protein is CASSIAGGFGQPQHF. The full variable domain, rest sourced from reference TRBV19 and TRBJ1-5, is DGGITQSPKYLFRKEGQNVTLSCEQNLNHDAMYWYRQDPGQGLRLIYYSQIVNDFQKGDIAEGYSVSREKKESFPLTVTSAQKNPTAFYLCASSIAGGFGQPQHFGDGTRLSIL.

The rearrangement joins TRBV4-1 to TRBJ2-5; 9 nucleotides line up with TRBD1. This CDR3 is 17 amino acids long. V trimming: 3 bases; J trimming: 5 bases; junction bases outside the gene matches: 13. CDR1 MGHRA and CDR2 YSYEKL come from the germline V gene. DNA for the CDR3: TGCGCCAGCAGCCAGCAAAACCCGGGACAGGGAGAGGAGACCCAGTACTTC. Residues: CASSQQNPGQGEETQYF.

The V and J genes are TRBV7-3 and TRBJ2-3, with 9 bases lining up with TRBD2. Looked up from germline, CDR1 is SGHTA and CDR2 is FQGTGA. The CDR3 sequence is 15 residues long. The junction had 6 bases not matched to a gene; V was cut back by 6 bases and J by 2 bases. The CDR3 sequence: CASSRTSGYTDTQYF. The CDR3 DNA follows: TGTGCCAGCAGTCGTACTAGCGGGTACACAGATACGCAGTATTTT.

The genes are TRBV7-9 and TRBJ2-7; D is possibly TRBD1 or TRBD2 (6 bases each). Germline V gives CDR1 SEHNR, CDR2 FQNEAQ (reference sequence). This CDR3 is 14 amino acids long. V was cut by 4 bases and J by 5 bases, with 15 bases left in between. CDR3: CASSSRWGANEQYF. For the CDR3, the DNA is TGTGCCAGCAGCTCCCGGTGGGGGGCGAACGAGCAGTACTTC.

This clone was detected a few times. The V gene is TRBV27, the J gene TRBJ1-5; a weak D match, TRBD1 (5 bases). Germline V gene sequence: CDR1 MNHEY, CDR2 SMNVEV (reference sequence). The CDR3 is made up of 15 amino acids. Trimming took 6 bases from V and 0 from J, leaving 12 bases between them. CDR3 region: CASRPQGYSNQPQHF. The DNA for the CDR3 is TGTGCCAGCAGACCTCAGGGCTATAGCAATCAGCCCCAGCATTTT.

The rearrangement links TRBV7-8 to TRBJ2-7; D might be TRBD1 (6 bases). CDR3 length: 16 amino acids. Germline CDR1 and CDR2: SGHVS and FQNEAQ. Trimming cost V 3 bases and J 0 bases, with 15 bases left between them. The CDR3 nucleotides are TGTGCCAGCAGCTTTTCCCTCCGGGACAACTCCTACGAGCAGTACTTC. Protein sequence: CASSFSLRDNSYEQYF.

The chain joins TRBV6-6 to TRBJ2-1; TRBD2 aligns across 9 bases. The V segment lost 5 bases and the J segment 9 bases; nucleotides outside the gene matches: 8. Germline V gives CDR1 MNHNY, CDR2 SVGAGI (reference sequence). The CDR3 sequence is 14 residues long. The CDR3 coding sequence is TGTGCCAGCAGTAAAGCGGGAGGAGGCTCTGAGCAGTTCTTC. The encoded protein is CASSKAGGGSEQFF.

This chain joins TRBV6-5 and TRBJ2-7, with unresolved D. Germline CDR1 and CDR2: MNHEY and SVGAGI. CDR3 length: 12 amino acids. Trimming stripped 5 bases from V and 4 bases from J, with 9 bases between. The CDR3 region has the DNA TGTGCCAGCAGTCAGGACCATTACGAGCAGTACTTC. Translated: CASSQDHYEQYF.

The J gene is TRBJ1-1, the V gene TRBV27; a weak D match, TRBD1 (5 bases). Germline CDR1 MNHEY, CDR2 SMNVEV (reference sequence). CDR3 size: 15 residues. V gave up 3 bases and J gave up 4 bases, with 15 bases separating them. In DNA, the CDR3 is TGTGCCAGCAGTTTTAGTAGGGGAGGAGGCACTGAAGCTTTCTTT. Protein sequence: CASSFSRGGGTEAFF.

The CDR3 is CASSPGDTSGDSYNEQFF. CDR3 DNA sequence: TGTGCCAGCAGCCCGGGGGATACTAGCGGAGATTCCTACAATGAGCAGTTCTTC. This rearrangement joins TRBV7-9 to TRBJ2-1, with TRBD2 identical over 8 bases. The CDR3 totals 18 residues. J gave up 1 base and V 5 bases, and 13 bases lay outside the gene matches. Germline V gives CDR1 SEHNR, CDR2 FQNEAQ (reference sequence).

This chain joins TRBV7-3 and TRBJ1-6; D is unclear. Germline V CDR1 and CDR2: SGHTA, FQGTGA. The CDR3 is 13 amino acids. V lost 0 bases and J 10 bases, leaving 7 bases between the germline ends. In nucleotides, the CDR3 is TGTGCCAGCAGCTTAACGACCGTGTCACCCCTCCACTTT. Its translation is CASSLTTVSPLHF.

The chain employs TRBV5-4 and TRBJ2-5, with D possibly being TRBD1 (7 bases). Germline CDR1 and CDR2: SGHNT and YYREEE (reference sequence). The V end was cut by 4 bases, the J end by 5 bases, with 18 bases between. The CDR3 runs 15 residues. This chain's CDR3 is CASSPTGAGGETQYF. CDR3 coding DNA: TGTGCCAGCAGCCCAACAGGGGCAGGGGGGGAGACCCAGTACTTC.

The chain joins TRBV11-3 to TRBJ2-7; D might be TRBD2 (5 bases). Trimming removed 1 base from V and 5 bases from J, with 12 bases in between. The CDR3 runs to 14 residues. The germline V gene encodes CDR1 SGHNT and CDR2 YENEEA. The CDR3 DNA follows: TGTGCCAGCAGCTTAGGCCCAGCGGCTAACGAGCAGTACTTC. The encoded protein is CASSLGPAANEQYF.